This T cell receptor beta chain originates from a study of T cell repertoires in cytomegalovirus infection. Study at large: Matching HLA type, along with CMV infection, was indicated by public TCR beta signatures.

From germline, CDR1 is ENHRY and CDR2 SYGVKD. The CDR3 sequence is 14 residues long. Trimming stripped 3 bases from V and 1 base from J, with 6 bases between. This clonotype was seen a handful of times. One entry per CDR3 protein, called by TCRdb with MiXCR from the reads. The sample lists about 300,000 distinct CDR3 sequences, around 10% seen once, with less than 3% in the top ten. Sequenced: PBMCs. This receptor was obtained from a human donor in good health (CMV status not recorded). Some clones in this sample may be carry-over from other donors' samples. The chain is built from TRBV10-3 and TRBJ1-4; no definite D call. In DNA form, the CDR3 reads TGTGCCATCAGTGATGGAGGAACTAATGAAAAACTGTTTTTT. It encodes CAISDGGTNEKLFF.